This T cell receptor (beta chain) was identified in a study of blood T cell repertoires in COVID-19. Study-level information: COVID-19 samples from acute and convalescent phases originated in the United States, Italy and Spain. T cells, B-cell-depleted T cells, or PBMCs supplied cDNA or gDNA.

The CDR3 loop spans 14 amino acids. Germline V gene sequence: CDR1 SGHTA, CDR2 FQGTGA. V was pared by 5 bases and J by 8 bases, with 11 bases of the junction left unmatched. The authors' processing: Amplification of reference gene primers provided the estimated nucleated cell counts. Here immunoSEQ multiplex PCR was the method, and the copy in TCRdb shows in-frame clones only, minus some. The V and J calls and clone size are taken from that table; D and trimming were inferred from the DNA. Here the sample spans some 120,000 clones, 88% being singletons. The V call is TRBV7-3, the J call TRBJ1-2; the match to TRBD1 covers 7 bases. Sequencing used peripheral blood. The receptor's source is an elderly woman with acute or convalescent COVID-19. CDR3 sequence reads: CASSVDRDSGGYTF. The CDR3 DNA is TGTGCCAGCAGCGTAGACCGGGACAGTGGGGGCTACACCTTC.